A single sample is the source of the 9 T cell receptor beta chains below, sequenced in a study of blood T cell repertoires in COVID-19. The protocol was immunoSEQ multiplex PCR, while the TCRdb copy is restricted to in-frame clones and leaves out a portion. The sample records 240,000 or so clones, more than 75% being singletons. Sequencing was done on a sample of peripheral blood. These receptors originate from a woman in her 30s who had recovered from COVID-19.

The CDR3 nucleotides are TGTGCCAGTAGTGAGGGAACTGCTGAAGCTTTCTTT. Its protein is CASSEGTAEAFF. The rearrangement uses TRBV19 and TRBJ1-1; D unclear. Germline-derived CDR1 and CDR2 are LNHDA and SQIVND (reference sequence). This CDR3 region has 12 residues. The germline V and J ends were trimmed by 5 bases and 6 bases, with 10 bases remaining between them.

The chain carries TRBV5-1 and TRBJ2-7; 9 bases agree with TRBD1. Germline trimming cut 4 bases from V and 3 bases from J; bases unmatched to any gene: 8. Germline CDR1 reads SGHRS; CDR2 reads YFSETQ. This CDR3 has 15 amino acids. This chain's CDR3 is CASSTSGTGHYEQYF. CDR3 coding DNA: TGCGCCAGCAGCACCTCCGGGACAGGGCACTACGAGCAGTACTTC.

V usage is TRBV4-2 and J usage is TRBJ1-6; 7 nucleotides line up with TRBD1. V lost 4 bases to trimming and J lost 1 base; unmatched junction nucleotides: 13. Germline lookup yields CDR1 LGHNA and CDR2 YNFKEQ. The length of the CDR3 is 19 residues. The CDR3, as DNA: TGTGCCAGCAGCCCCGGACAGGTCCTCCGGGGGTCCTATAATTCACCCCTCCACTTT. Its protein product is CASSPGQVLRGSYNSPLHF.

The chain employs TRBV5-6 and TRBJ1-2; TRBD1 aligns across 7 bases. Germline loops: CDR1 SGHDT, CDR2 YYEEEE. J was trimmed by 6 bases and V by 0 bases; bases with no gene match: 8. CDR3 length equals 15 residues. CDR3 sequence reads: CASSLAAAGGNGYTF. The CDR3 nucleotides are TGTGCCAGCAGCTTGGCCGCGGCAGGGGGAAATGGCTACACCTTC.

The rearrangement joins TRBV29-1 to TRBJ1-1; weak D call: TRBD1 (6 bases). Germline V CDR1 and CDR2: SQVTM, ANQGSEA. The CDR3 loop spans 12 amino acids. Trimming removed 4 bases from V and 4 bases from J, with 10 bases in between. The CDR3 DNA is TGCAGCGTTGTTGACAGGTTCACTGAAGCTTTCTTT. Amino acid sequence: CSVVDRFTEAFF.

The genes are TRBV19 and TRBJ2-3, with D perhaps TRBD2 (6 bases). The V gene lost 5 bases and the J gene lost 2 bases, with 14 bases spanning the gap. Germline CDR1 reads LNHDA; CDR2 reads SQIVND (reference sequence). CDR3 length: 15 residues. For the CDR3, the DNA is TGTGCCAGTAGTTCTCGGGACTTTAACACAGATACGCAGTATTTT. It specifies CASSSRDFNTDTQYF.

The chain joins TRBV2 to TRBJ1-5; TRBD1 matches at 8 bases. V dropped 6 bases and J dropped 5; count of bases not matched to a gene: 12. The V gene's germline CDR1 is SNHLY and CDR2 FYNNEI. The CDR3 runs 16 residues. The chain's CDR3 is CASSRGQGGRHQPQHF. As DNA, the CDR3 is TGTGCCAGCAGCAGAGGACAGGGAGGGCGGCATCAGCCCCAGCATTTT.

This clone occurred many times. This chain links TRBV7-7 with TRBJ2-7, with a possible D match to TRBD1 (6 bases). The CDR3 contains 15 residues. Trimming cost V 5 bases and J 4 bases, with 18 bases left between them. In germline, CDR1 is SSHAT, CDR2 FNYEAQ (reference sequence). CDR3 in amino acids: CASSPGTPHWYEQYF. The CDR3 DNA follows: TGTGCCAGCAGCCCCGGGACACCCCACTGGTACGAGCAGTACTTC. The whole variable domain, filled in from reference TRBV7-7 and TRBJ2-7, reads GAGVSQSPRYKVTKRGQDVTLRCDPISSHATLYWYQQALGQGPEFLTYFNYEAQPDKSGLPSDRFSAERPEGSISTLTIQRTEQRDSAMYRCASSPGTPHWYEQYFGPGTRLTVT.

J is TRBJ1-2 and V is TRBV5-1; a weak D match, TRBD1 (6 bases). The V gene lost 5 bases and the J gene lost 4 bases, with 15 bases spanning the gap. Germline CDR1 and CDR2: SGHRS and YFSETQ. The CDR3 is 14 amino acids. CDR3 in amino acids: CASRSSGTSYGYTF. CDR3 bases: TGCGCCAGCAGATCATCCGGGACATCCTATGGCTACACCTTC.